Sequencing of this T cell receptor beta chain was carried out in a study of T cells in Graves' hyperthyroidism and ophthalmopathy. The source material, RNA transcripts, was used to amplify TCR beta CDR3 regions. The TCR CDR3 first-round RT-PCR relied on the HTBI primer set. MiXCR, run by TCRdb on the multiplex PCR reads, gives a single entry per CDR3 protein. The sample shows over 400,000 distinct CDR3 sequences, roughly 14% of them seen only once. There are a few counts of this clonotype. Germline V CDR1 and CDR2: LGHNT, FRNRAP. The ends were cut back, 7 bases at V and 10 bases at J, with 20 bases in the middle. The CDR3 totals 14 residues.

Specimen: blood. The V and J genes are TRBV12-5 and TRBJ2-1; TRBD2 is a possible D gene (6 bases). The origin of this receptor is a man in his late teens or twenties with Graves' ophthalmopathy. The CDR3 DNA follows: TGTGCTAGTGCCTTGGACGGGAGAATATGGGAGCAGTTCTTC. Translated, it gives CASALDGRIWEQFF.